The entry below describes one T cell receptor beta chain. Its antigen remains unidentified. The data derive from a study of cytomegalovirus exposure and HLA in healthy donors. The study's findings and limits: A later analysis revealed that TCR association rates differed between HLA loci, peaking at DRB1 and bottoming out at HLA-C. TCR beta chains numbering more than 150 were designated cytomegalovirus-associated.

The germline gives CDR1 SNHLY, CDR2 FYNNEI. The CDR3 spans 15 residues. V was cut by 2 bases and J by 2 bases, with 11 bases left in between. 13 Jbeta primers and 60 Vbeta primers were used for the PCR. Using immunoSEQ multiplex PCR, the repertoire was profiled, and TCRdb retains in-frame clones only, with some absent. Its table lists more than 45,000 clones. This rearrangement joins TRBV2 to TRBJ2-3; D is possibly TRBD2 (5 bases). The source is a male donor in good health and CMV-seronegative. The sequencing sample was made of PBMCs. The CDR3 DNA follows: TGTGCCAGCAGTGAATTACTAGGATTCACAGATACGCAGTATTTT. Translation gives CASSELLGFTDTQYF.